The 27 T cell receptor beta chains below were found in one sample sequenced in a study of regulatory T cells in long-lasting Graves disease. Time point here: persistent/refractory GD, antithyroid drugs over 5 years with positive TRAb. Isolated PBMC RNA provided the starting material for the TCR library. Combining iRepertoire HTBI primers with Arm-PCR of CDR3 regions, the authors built TCR beta libraries. TCRdb recomputed calls from the multiplex PCR reads with MiXCR, one row per CDR3 protein. Of about 460,000 distinct CDR3 sequences listed, under 25% are singletons. The material was peripheral blood mononuclear cells (PBMCs), obtained when the disease was refractory, from a patient treated with antithyroid drugs. The receptors derive from a female donor with Graves disease.

There are many counts of this clonotype. The chain joins TRBV5-1 to TRBJ1-2; D is undetermined. Per germline, CDR1 SGHRS and CDR2 YFSETQ. This CDR3 has 15 amino acids. V lost 3 bases to trimming and J lost 6 bases, with 18 bases between them. CDR3 nucleotide sequence: TGCGCCAGCAGCTCCGGCGACACTTCTCGGGATGGCTACACCTTC. Protein product: CASSSGDTSRDGYTF.

The V gene is TRBV30, the J gene TRBJ2-5, with TRBD1 matching 9 bases. Unmatched junction bases numbered 7, after V lost 0 bases and J lost 2 bases. This CDR3 has 16 residues. Germline assignment: CDR1 GTSNPN and CDR2 SVGIG (reference sequence). Written as DNA, the CDR3 is TGTGCCTGGAGTGTACGAGGGACAGGGTCACAAGAGACCCAGTACTTC. Its translation is CAWSVRGTGSQETQYF.

Ten or more counts support this clonotype. V and J are TRBV2 and TRBJ2-7; D remains unclear. This CDR3 comprises 14 residues. V was clipped by 6 bases and J by 1 base, with 13 bases between them. The germline V gene encodes CDR1 SNHLY and CDR2 FYNNEI. The CDR3 nucleotides are TGTGCCAGCAGGGTCCGGAGAGGATCCTACGAGCAGTACTTC. It translates to CASRVRRGSYEQYF.

This chain joins TRBV20-1 and TRBJ2-1, with a weak D call TRBD2 (6 bases). This CDR3 comprises 14 residues. Trimming took off 1 base at V and 8 bases at J, with 15 bases between the two ends. CDR1 DFQATT and CDR2 SNEGSKA come from the germline V gene (reference sequence). The CDR3 nucleotides read TGCAGTGCTAGAGGGGTCCCCGCGGGGCATGAGCAGTTCTTC. Translation gives CSARGVPAGHEQFF.

The rearrangement joins TRBV28 to TRBJ2-7, with TRBD2 matching over 12 bases. Losses at the gene ends were 6 bases for V and 5 bases for J; bases not matched to a gene: 8. This CDR3 region has 15 residues. Germline lookup yields CDR1 MDHEN and CDR2 SYDVKM. CDR3 coding DNA: TGTGCCAGCAGGGAGACTAGCGGGGGAAAGAACGAGCAGTACTTC. Translation gives CASRETSGGKNEQYF. The complete variable domain, with remaining parts taken from reference TRBV28 and TRBJ2-7, reads DVKVTQSSRYLVKRTGEKVFLECVQDMDHENMFWYRQDPGLGLRLIYFSYDVKMKEKGDIPEGYSVSREKKERFSLILESASTNQTSMYLCASRETSGGKNEQYFGPGTRLTVT.

At least ten counts were recorded for this clonotype. A junction boundary mismatches the germline segment, possibly from a read error. The chain is built from TRBV5-1 and TRBJ2-7; no firm D call. Per germline, CDR1 SGHRS and CDR2 YFSETQ. The CDR3 is 13 residues long. The CDR3 reads CASSSPPSYEQYF. CDR3 DNA sequence: TGTGCCAGCAGTTCCCCCCCTTCCTACGAGCAGTACTTC.

This clonotype was seen more than once but under ten times. CDR3 sequence (DNA): TGTGCCAGCAGCCAACAGGGGAGCAGGGGCCACGAGCAGTACTTC. It is translated as CASSQQGSRGHEQYF. The rearrangement joins TRBV11-1 to TRBJ2-7, with 7 bases identical to TRBD1. CDR1 and CDR2 (germline): SGHAT, FQDESV (reference sequence). Unmatched junction bases numbered 12, after V lost 5 bases and J lost 5 bases. The CDR3 is made up of 15 amino acids.

This clonotype has ten or more counts. The chain recombines TRBV27 with TRBJ1-1; D not resolved. Germline loops: CDR1 MNHEY, CDR2 SMNVEV (reference sequence). V dropped 5 bases and J dropped 3 bases, with 13 bases sitting between them. The CDR3 spans 14 residues. CDR3 region: CASSPFEEYTEAFF. The CDR3 coding sequence is TGTGCCAGCAGTCCCTTTGAGGAGTACACTGAAGCTTTCTTT.

This clonotype was found a few times. V is TRBV19 and J is TRBJ1-1; D gene unclear. There are 14 residues in the CDR3. Trimming left V 10 bases short and J 1 base short, with 16 bases between. Looked up from germline, CDR1 is LNHDA and CDR2 is SQIVND (reference sequence). The CDR3 nucleotides are TGTGCCACCTTCCCACAGCCCCCGAACACTGAAGCTTTCTTT. It translates to CATFPQPPNTEAFF.

This clonotype was recorded a few times. Here the CDR3 DNA reads TGCGGACTCCGAACCCCGGCAATCGGCACCGGGGAGCTGTTTTTT. The encoded protein is CGLRTPAIGTGELFF. V is TRBV20-1 and J is TRBJ2-2; perhaps TRBD2 as D (5 bases). Germline V lookup: CDR1 DFQATT, CDR2 SNEGSKA (reference sequence). The CDR3 totals 15 residues.

This clonotype turned up a few times. A single base separates this from a much larger clone, so it may be a read error. The conserved final phenylalanine or tryptophan is absent from the CDR3, which likely points to a read error. V usage is TRBV7-8 and J usage is TRBJ1-1, with D possibly TRBD1 on 5 matching bases. This CDR3 spans 13 amino acids. CDR1 SGHVS and CDR2 FQNEAQ come from the germline V gene. The V and J ends lost 5 bases and 2 bases respectively, with 9 bases between them. In DNA form, the CDR3 reads TGTGCCAGCAGCGAGGGACGAAACACTGAAGCTTTCTCT. Translation: CASSEGRNTEAFS.

This clonotype occurred a few times. J is TRBJ1-2 and V is TRBV5-1, with 9 bases identical to TRBD1. The trim removed 0 bases at V and 4 bases at J, leaving 4 bases unmatched. This CDR3 is built from 15 residues. Germline V gene sequence: CDR1 SGHRS, CDR2 YFSETQ. The CDR3: CASSLDRGRAYGYTF. In nucleotides, the CDR3 is TGCGCCAGCAGCTTGGACAGGGGGCGAGCCTATGGCTACACCTTC.

The J gene is TRBJ1-2, the V gene TRBV19; D unclear. The V end lost 5 bases, the J end lost 4 bases, and 11 bases lay between the germline ends. The germline V gene has CDR1 LNHDA and CDR2 SQIVND (reference sequence). The CDR3 loop spans 13 amino acids. Written as DNA, the CDR3 is TGTGCCAGTAGTGATCCCGGGGTCTATGGCTACACCTTC. Its translation: CASSDPGVYGYTF.

The rearrangement links TRBV7-2 to TRBJ2-2; 10 bases match TRBD2. The germline V gene encodes CDR1 SGHTA and CDR2 FQGNSA. Trimming removed 5 bases from V and 5 bases from J; junction bases left unmatched: 11. This CDR3 is 17 amino acids long. CDR3 coding DNA: TGTGCCAGCAGCACCCGCCCTAGCGGGAGCTGGACCGGGGAGCTGTTTTTT. Translated, it gives CASSTRPSGSWTGELFF.

This clonotype has just a few counts. The rearrangement uses TRBV10-3 and TRBJ1-6, with 7 bases matching TRBD1. Germline V gene data show CDR1 as ENHRY and CDR2 as SYGVKD. The CDR3 has 12 residues. V gave up 7 bases and J gave up 8 bases; unmatched junction bases: 2. DNA of the CDR3: TGTGCCATCACTACAGGGGATTCACCCCTCCACTTT. Its protein is CAITTGDSPLHF.

This sequence joins TRBV7-9 and TRBJ2-5; the D is unclear. The germline gives CDR1 SEHNR, CDR2 FQNEAQ (reference sequence). V was cut by 1 base and J by 4 bases, with 10 bases left in between. This CDR3 is built from 14 residues. The CDR3 nucleotides read TGTGCCAGCAGCTTAGAGGTTCTGTCAGAGACCCAGTACTTC. It specifies CASSLEVLSETQYF.

This chain links TRBV7-8 with TRBJ1-4; D is uncertain. The V gene lost 2 bases and the J gene lost 4 bases, with 14 bases spanning the gap. Germline V CDR1 and CDR2: SGHVS, FQNEAQ. This CDR3 comprises 16 residues. CDR3 nucleotide sequence: TGTGCCAGCAGCTTACGACCGGACGGACTTAATGAAAAACTGTTTTTT. This translates into CASSLRPDGLNEKLFF.

This clonotype showed up many times. The V and J genes are TRBV7-8 and TRBJ1-4, with no clear D. This CDR3 region has 15 residues. The germline V and J ends were trimmed by 3 bases and 8 bases, with 16 bases remaining between them. The V gene's germline CDR1 is SGHVS and CDR2 FQNEAQ. The chain's CDR3 is CASSFERLGGEKLFF. Here the CDR3 DNA reads TGTGCCAGCAGCTTCGAAAGATTAGGAGGGGAAAAACTGTTTTTT.

The chain carries TRBV9 and TRBJ2-7; D gene uncertain. Looked up from germline, CDR1 is SGDLS and CDR2 is YYNGEE. V was cut by 7 bases and J by 0 bases, with 8 bases left in between. The CDR3 runs 12 residues. The CDR3 DNA follows: TGTGCCAGCGGACCGAACTCCTACGAGCAGTACTTC. Encoded protein: CASGPNSYEQYF.

This clonotype was found many times. The chain employs TRBV6-1 and TRBJ1-2; 7 bases align to TRBD1. The CDR3 runs 15 residues. CDR1 and CDR2 from the germline V gene are MNHNS and SASEGT. With V trimmed by 4 bases and J by 2 bases, 7 bases remained unmatched. The CDR3 DNA reads as TGTGCCAGCAGTGGACCCCGGGACAGCAACTATGGCTACACCTTC. It yields the protein CASSGPRDSNYGYTF.

This clonotype has only one observation. Possible read error: a much larger clone is one base away. The chain links TRBV6-2 or TRBV6-3 to TRBJ1-1; 7 bases agree with TRBD1. CDR1 is MNHEY, CDR2 SVGEGT, per germline. CDR3 length: 14 residues. The DNA for the CDR3 is TGTGCCAGCAGGCCGGCGACAGGGCGAACTGAAGCTTCCTTT. Translation gives CASRPATGRTEASF.

DNA of the CDR3: TGCAGTGCATTACTAGCGGGGGGTAGCACAGATACGCAGTATTTT. Its translation is CSALLAGGSTDTQYF. The chain is built from TRBV20-1 and TRBJ2-3; 12 bases are shared with TRBD2. This CDR3 is 15 amino acids long. Germline CDR1 and CDR2: DFQATT and SNEGSKA (reference sequence). After removal of 6 bases from V and 0 bases from J, the junction contained 4 bases not matched to a gene.

Comments on this clonotype: The junction shows a germline mismatch at one end, possibly a read error. V and J are TRBV24-1 and TRBJ1-2, with TRBD1 matching over 12 bases. This CDR3 region has 17 residues. The V gene's germline CDR1 is KGHDR and CDR2 SFDVKD. The DNA for the CDR3 is TGTGCCAGCAGTTACTCGGGGACAGGGGGCAGGTCTGGAGGCTACACCTTC. It is translated as CASSYSGTGGRSGGYTF.

This clonotype has more than one count but fewer than ten. CDR3 sequence reads: CSALDYGYTF. As DNA, the CDR3 is TGCAGTGCTCTCGATTATGGCTACACCTTC. The V gene is TRBV20-1, the J gene TRBJ1-2; D is ambiguous. Trimming removed 5 bases at V and 5 bases at J, with 6 bases between. The germline V gene has CDR1 DFQATT and CDR2 SNEGSKA (reference sequence). This CDR3 has 10 residues.

This clonotype was counted ten times or more. V and J are TRBV7-2 and TRBJ2-5; D ambiguous. Trimming cost V 2 bases and J 1 base, with 8 bases left between them. Germline V gene sequence: CDR1 SGHTA, CDR2 FQGNSA. This CDR3 contains 14 residues. CDR3 sequence reads: CASSLHGSQETQYF. The CDR3 DNA is TGTGCCAGCAGCTTACATGGGTCCCAAGAGACCCAGTACTTC.

This chain joins TRBV7-2 and TRBJ1-5; no clear D. Per the germline V gene, CDR1 is SGHTA and CDR2 is FQGNSA. This CDR3 is 17 amino acids long. With 1 base removed from V and 0 bases from J, the gap between germline ends came to 13 bases. CDR3 residues: CASSLDALISSNQPQHF. The CDR3 nucleotides are TGTGCCAGCAGCTTAGACGCTCTGATATCTAGCAATCAGCCCCAGCATTTT.

This clonotype was observed a few times. The V and J genes are TRBV20-1 and TRBJ2-5, with D possibly matching TRBD1 (5 bases). With 3 bases removed from V and 5 bases from J, the gap between germline ends came to 10 bases. Germline loops: CDR1 DFQATT, CDR2 SNEGSKA (reference sequence). The length of the CDR3 is 12 residues. The CDR3 coding sequence is TGCAGTGCTAGCCAGGGAATGGAGACCCAGTACTTC. It codes for CSASQGMETQYF.